This note documents a single TCR beta chain sequence. Its antigen is not known. This record belongs to a study of shared clonotypes between healthy human individuals. TCRdb keeps only in-frame clones here, not all; method: immunoSEQ multiplex PCR. Of under 2,500,000 clones in the sample, approximately 96% were seen once. General study findings and limits: Clonotypes which were not shared had lower generation probabilities than clonotypes that all four donors shared. Some naive CD4 clonotypes, approximately 4.5%, turned up in common across a few donors.

The germline gives CDR1 SNHLY, CDR2 FYNNEI. Trimming removed 8 bases from V and 2 bases from J, with 12 bases in between. The CDR3 runs 13 residues. The gene calls are TRBV2 and TRBJ2-5, with D possibly being TRBD2 (5 bases). The sequence was collected from a man aged 18 to 30 in good health. Sequencing was done on a sample of naive CD4+ T cells sorted from blood. Noted subset: CD45RA+ positively selected. CDR3 DNA sequence: TGTGCCAGCCGGGGTAGCGCACAAGAGACCCAGTACTTC. Translating gives CASRGSAQETQYF.